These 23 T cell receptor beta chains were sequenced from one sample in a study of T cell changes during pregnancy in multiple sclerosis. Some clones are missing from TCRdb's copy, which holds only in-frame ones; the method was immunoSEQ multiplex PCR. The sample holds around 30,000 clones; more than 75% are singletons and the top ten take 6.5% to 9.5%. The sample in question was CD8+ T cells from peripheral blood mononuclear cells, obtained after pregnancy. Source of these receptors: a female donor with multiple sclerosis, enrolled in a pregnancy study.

The CDR3 spells CASSQAVAEGTEAFF. DNA of the CDR3: TGCGCCAGCAGCCAAGCGGTGGCGGAAGGTACTGAAGCTTTCTTT. This chain links TRBV4-1 with TRBJ1-1; D call uncertain. Germline values: CDR1 MGHRA, CDR2 YSYEKL. The CDR3 runs to 15 residues. V was pared by 1 base and J by 5 bases, with 14 bases between.

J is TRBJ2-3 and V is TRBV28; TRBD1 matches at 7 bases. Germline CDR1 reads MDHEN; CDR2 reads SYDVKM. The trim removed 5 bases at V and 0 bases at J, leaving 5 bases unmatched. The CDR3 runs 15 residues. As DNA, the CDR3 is TGTGCCAGCAGTAAGGGGACAGCAAGCACAGATACGCAGTATTTT. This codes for CASSKGTASTDTQYF.

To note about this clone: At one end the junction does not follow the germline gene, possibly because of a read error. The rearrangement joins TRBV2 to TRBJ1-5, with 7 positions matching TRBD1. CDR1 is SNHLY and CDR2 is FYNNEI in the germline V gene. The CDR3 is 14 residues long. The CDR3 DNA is TGTGCCAGCAGTGAAGGGGACAGCACTCAGCCCCAGCATTTT. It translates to CASSEGDSTQPQHF.

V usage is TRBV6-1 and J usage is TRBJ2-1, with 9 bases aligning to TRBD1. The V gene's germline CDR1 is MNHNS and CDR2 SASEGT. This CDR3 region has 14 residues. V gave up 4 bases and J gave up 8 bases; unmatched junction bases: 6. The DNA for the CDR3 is TGTGCCAGCAGTGCATGGGACAGGGTAGATGAGCAGTTCTTC. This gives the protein CASSAWDRVDEQFF.

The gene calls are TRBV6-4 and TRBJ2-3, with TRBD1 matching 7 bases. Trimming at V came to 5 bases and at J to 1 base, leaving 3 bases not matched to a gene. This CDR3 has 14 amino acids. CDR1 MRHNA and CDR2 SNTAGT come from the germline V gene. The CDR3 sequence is CASSFTGGTDTQYF. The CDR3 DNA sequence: TGTGCCAGCAGTTTTACAGGGGGCACAGATACGCAGTATTTT.

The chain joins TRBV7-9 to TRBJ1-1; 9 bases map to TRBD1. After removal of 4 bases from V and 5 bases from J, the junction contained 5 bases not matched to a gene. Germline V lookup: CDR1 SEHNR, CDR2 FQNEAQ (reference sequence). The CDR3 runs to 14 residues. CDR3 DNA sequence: TGTGCCAGCAGCTCCGGGACAGGGAGAACTGAAGCTTTCTTT. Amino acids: CASSSGTGRTEAFF.

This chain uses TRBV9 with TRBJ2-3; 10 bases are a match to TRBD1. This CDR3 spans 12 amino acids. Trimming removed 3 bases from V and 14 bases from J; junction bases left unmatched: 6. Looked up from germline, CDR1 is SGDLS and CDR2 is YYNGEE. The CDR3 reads CASSGGTGAPYF. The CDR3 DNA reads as TGTGCCAGCAGCGGCGGGACAGGGGCTCCGTATTTT.

In nucleotides, the CDR3 is TGTGCCAGCAGTTACTCGACTAGCTGGGATACGCAGTATTTT. Amino acids: CASSYSTSWDTQYF. The chain recombines TRBV6-5 with TRBJ2-3; TRBD2 agrees at 7 bases. This CDR3 has 14 residues. Germline V lookup: CDR1 MNHEY, CDR2 SVGAGI. With 0 bases clipped from V and 6 bases from J, the junction kept 3 bases outside the gene matches.

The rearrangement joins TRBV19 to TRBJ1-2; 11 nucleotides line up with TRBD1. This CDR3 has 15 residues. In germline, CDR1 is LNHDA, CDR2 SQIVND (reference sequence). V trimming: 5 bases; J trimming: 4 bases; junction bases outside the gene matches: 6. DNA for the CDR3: TGTGCCAGTAGTCCAGGACAGGGGGCTATCTATGGCTACACCTTC. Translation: CASSPGQGAIYGYTF.

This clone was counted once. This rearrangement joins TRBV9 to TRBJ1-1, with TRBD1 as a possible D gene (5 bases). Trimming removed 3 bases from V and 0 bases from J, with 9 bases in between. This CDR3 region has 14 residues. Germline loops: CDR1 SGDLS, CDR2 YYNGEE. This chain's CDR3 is CASSGGLMNTEAFF. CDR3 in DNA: TGTGCCAGCAGCGGGGGCCTCATGAACACTGAAGCTTTCTTT.

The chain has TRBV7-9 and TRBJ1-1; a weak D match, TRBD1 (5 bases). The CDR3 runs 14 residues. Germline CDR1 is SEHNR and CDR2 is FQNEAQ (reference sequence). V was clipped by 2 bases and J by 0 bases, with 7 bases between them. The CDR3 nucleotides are TGTGCCAGCAGCTTAAGACAGTTGAACACTGAAGCTTTCTTT. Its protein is CASSLRQLNTEAFF. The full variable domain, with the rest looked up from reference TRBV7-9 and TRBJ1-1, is DTGVSQNPRHKITKRGQNVTFRCDPISEHNRLYWYRQTLGQGPEFLTYFQNEAQLEKSRLLSDRFSAERPKGSFSTLEIQRTEQGDSAMYLCASSLRQLNTEAFFGQGTRLTVV.

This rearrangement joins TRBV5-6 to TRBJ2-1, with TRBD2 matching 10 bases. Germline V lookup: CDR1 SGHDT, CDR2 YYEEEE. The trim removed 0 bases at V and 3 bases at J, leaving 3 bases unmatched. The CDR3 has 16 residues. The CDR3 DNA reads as TGTGCCAGCAGCTTGGAGCGGGGGGGGATCTACAATGAGCAGTTCTTC. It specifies CASSLERGGIYNEQFF.

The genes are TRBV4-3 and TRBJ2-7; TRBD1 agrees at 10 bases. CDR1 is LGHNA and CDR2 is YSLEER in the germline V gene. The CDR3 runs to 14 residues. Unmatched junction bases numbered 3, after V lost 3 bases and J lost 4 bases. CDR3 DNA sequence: TGCGCCAGCAGCCAGGACAGGGGGATGTACGAGCAGTACTTC. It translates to CASSQDRGMYEQYF.

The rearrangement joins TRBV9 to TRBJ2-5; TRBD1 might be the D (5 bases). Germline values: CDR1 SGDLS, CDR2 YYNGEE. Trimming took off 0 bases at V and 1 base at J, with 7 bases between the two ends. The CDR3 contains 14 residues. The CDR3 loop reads CASSVATAQETQYF. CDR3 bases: TGTGCCAGCAGCGTAGCGACAGCCCAAGAGACCCAGTACTTC.

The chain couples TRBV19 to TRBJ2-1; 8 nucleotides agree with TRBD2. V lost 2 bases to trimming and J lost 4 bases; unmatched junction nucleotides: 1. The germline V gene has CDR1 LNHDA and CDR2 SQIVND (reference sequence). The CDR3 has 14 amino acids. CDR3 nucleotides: TGTGCCAGTAGTATAACGGGGGGGTACAATGAGCAGTTCTTC. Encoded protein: CASSITGGYNEQFF.

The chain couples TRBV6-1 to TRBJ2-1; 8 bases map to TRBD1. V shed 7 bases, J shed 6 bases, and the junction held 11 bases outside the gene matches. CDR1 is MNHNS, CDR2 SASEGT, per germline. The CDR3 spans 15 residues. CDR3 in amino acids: CASTGGQGESNEQFF. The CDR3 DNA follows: TGTGCCAGCACCGGAGGACAGGGAGAATCCAATGAGCAGTTCTTC.

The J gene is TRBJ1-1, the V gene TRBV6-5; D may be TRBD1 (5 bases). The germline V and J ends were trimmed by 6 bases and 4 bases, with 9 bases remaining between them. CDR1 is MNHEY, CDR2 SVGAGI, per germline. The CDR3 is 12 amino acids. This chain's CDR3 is CASSADSTEAFF. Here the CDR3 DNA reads TGTGCCAGCAGCGCAGACAGCACTGAAGCTTTCTTT.

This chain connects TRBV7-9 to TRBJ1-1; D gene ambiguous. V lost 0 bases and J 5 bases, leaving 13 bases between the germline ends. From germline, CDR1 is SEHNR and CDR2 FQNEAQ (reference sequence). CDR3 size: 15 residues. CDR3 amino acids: CASSLASTADTEAFF. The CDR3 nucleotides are TGTGCCAGCAGCTTAGCCTCGACTGCTGATACTGAAGCTTTCTTT. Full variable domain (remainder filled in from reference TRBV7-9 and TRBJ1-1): DTGVSQNPRHKITKRGQNVTFRCDPISEHNRLYWYRQTLGQGPEFLTYFQNEAQLEKSRLLSDRFSAERPKGSFSTLEIQRTEQGDSAMYLCASSLASTADTEAFFGQGTRLTVV.

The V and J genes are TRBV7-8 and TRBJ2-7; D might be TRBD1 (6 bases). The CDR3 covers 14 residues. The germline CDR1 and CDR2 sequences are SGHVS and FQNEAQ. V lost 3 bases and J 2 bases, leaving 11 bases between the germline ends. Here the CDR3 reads CASSFGAGAYEQYF. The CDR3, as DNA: TGTGCCAGCAGCTTCGGGGCAGGGGCCTACGAGCAGTACTTC.

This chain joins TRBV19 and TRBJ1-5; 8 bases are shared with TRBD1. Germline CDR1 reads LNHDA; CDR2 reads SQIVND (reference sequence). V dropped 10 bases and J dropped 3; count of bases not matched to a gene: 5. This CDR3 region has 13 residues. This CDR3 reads CATPGQDNQPQHF. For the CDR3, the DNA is TGTGCCACCCCGGGACAGGACAATCAGCCCCAGCATTTT.

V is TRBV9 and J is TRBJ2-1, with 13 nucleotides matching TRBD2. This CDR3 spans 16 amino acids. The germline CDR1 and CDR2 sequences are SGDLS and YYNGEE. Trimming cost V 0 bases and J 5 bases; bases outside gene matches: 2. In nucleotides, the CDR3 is TGTGCCAGCAGCGTAGAGGGGACTAGCGGGGACAATGAGCAGTTCTTC. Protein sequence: CASSVEGTSGDNEQFF. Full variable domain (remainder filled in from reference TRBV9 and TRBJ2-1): DSGVTQTPKHLITATGQRVTLRCSPRSGDLSVYWYQQSLDQGLQFLIQYYNGEERAKGNILERFSAQQFPDLHSELNLSSLELGDSALYFCASSVEGTSGDNEQFFGPGTRLTVL.

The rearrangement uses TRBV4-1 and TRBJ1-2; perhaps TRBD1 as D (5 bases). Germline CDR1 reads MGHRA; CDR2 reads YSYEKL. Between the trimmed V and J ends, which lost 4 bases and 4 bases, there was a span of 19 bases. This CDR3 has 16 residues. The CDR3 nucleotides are TGCGCCAGCAGCCCGAGAACAGGTGATTTAAGCTATGGCTACACCTTC. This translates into CASSPRTGDLSYGYTF.

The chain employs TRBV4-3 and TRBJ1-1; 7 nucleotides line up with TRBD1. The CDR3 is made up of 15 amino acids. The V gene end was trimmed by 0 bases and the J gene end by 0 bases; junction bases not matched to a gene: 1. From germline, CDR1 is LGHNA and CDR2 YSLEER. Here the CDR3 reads CASSQEDRLNTEAFF. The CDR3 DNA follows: TGCGCCAGCAGCCAAGAGGACAGGTTGAACACTGAAGCTTTCTTT.